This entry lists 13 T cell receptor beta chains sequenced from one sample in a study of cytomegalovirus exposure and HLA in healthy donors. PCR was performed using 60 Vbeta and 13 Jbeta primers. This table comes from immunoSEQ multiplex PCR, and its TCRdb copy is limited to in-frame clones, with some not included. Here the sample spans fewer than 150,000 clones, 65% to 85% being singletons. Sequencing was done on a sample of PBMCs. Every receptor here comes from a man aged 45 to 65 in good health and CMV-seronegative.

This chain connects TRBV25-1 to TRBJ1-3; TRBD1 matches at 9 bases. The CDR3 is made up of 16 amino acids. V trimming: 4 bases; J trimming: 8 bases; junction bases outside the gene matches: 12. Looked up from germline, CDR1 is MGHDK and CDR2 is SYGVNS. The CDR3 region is CASSGLTGGGLDTIYF. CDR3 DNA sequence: TGTGCCAGCAGTGGACTAACAGGGGGCGGGTTAGACACCATATATTTT.

The CDR3 coding sequence is TGTGCCAGCCTCCAAAACCCCAGTACTAATGAAAAACTGTTTTTT. Translating it yields CASLQNPSTNEKLFF. The V gene is TRBV2, the J gene TRBJ1-4; D unclear. The CDR3 is 15 amino acids. Germline V gene data show CDR1 as SNHLY and CDR2 as FYNNEI. V was pared by 8 bases and J by 2 bases, with 15 bases between.

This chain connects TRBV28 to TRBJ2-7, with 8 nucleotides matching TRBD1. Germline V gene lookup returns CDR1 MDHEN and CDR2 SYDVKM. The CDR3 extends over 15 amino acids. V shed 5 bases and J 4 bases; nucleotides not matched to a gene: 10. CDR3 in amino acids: CASSPGTGNRYEQYF. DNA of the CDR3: TGTGCCAGCAGTCCCGGGACAGGTAATCGATACGAGCAGTACTTC.

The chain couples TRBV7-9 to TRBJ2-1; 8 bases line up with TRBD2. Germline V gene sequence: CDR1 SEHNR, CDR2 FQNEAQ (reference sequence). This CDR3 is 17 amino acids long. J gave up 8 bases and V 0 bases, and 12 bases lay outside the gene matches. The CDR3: CASSLARGTRRGDEQFF. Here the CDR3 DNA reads TGTGCCAGCAGCTTAGCGAGGGGGACTAGGCGAGGAGATGAGCAGTTCTTC.

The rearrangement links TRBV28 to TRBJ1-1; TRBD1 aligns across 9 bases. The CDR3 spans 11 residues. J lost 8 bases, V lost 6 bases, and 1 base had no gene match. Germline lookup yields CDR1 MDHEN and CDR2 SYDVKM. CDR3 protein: CASSGTGEAFF. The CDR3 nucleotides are TGTGCCAGCAGCGGGACAGGGGAAGCTTTCTTT.

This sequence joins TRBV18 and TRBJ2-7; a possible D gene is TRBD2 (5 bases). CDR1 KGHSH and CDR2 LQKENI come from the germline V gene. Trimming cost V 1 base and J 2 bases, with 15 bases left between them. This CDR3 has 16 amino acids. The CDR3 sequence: CASSPLVGRETYEQYF. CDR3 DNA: TGTGCCAGCTCACCACTGGTTGGGAGAGAAACCTACGAGCAGTACTTC.

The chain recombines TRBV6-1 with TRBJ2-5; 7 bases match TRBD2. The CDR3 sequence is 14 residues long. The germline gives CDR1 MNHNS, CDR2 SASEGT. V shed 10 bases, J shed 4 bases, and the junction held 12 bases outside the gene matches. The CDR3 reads CATQGGGSGETQYF. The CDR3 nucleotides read TGTGCCACCCAAGGTGGCGGGAGCGGAGAGACCCAGTACTTC.

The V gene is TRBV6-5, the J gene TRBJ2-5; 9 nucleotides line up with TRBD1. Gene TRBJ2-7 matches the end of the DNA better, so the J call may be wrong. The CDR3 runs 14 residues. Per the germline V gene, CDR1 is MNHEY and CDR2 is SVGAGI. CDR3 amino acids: CASSSGQGWSEQYF. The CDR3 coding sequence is TGTGCCAGCAGCTCGGGACAGGGCTGGAGCGAGCAGTACTTC.

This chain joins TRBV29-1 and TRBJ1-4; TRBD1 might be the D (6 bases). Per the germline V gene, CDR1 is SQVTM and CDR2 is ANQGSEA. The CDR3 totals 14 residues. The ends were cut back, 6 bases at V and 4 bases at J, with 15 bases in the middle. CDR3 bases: TGCAGCGTCGCCCCTACAGGGTTTAATGAAAAACTGTTTTTT. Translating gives CSVAPTGFNEKLFF. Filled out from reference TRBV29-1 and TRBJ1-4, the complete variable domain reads SAVISQKPSRDICQRGTSLTIQCQVDSQVTMMFWYRQQPGQSLTLIATANQGSEATYESGFVIDKFPISRPNLTFSTLTVSNMSPEDSSIYLCSVAPTGFNEKLFFGSGTQLSVL.

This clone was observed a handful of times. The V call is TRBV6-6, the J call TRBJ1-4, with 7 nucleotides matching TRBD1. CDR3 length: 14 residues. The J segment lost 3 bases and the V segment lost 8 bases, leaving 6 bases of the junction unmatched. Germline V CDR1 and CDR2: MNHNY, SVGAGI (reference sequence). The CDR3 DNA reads TGTGCCAGCCTTTTACAGGGGTCTAATGAAAAACTGTTTTTT. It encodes CASLLQGSNEKLFF.

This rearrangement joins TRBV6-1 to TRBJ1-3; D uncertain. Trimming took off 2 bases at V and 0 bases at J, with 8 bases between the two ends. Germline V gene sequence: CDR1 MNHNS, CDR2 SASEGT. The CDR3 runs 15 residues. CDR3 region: CASSEHSNSGNTIYF. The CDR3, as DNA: TGTGCCAGCAGTGAACACTCCAACTCTGGAAACACCATATATTTT.

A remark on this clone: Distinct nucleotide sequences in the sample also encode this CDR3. Here the CDR3 DNA reads TGTGCCAGTAGCCAAGGAGGCAATCAGCCCCAGCATTTT. It encodes CASSQGGNQPQHF. This chain connects TRBV19 to TRBJ1-5; D uncertain. The V end was cut by 6 bases, the J end by 2 bases, with 8 bases between. The CDR3 has 13 amino acids. The germline gives CDR1 LNHDA, CDR2 SQIVND (reference sequence).

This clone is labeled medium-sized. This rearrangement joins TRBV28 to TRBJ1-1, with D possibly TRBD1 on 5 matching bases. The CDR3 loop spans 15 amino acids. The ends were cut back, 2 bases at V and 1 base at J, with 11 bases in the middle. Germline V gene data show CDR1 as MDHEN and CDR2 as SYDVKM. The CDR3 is CASSLLDRWNTEAFF. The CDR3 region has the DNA TGTGCCAGCAGTTTACTAGACAGATGGAACACTGAAGCTTTCTTT.